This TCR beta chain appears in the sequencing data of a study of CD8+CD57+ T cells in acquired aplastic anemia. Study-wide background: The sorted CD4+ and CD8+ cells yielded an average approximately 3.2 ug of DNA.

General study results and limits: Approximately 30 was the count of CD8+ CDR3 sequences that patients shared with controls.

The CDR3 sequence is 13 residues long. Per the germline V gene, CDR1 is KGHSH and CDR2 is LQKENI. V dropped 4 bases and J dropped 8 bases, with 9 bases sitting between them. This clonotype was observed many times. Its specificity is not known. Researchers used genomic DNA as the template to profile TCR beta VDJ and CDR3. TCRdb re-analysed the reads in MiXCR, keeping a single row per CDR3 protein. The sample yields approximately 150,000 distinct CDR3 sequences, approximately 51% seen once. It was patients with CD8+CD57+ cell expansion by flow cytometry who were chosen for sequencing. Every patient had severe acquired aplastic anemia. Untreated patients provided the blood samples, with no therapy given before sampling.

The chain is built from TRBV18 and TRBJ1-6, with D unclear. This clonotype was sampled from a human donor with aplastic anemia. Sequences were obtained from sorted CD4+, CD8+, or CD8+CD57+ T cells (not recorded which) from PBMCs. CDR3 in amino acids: CASSQDIDSPLHF. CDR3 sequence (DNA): TGTGCCAGCTCACAAGACATTGATTCACCCCTCCACTTT.